This entry is about one TCR beta chain. The source of the sample is a study of control samples from healthy donors and cancer patients. CDR3 length: 13 residues. Trimming cost V 4 bases and J 14 bases, with 19 bases left between them. Germline V gene data show CDR1 as SGDLS and CDR2 as YYNGEE. Produced via immunoSEQ multiplex PCR; TCRdb's table is partial and in-frame only. The sample has about 150,000 clones, 90% to 95% seen once. This sequence joins TRBV9 and TRBJ2-1; perhaps TRBD1 as D (6 bases). Sequencing was carried out using blood. This TCR derives from a woman in her late teens or twenties in good health. CDR3 in DNA: TGTGCCAGCAGCCCGCAACTACAGGGTTTGGAGTTCTTC. Translating gives CASSPQLQGLEFF.